The TCR beta chain under discussion was sequenced for a study of shared clonotypes between healthy human individuals (dated by TCRdb to the early 2020s). About the investigation overall: Two women and a few men aged 18 to 49 years were included in the cohort. Per donor, leukapheresis produced somewhere between about 0.8 and 9 billion PBMCs. Different laboratories and diverse techniques were used to prepare libraries and sequence TCR repertoires, to increase sequencing depth and limit assay-specific biases. To estimate repertoire size and how much clonotypes are shared between individuals, the study performed deep sequencing of blood TCR repertoires from about 5 healthy adults. For each donor, CD4 naive and CD4 memory were each given three plates, CD8 naive was given two plates, and CD8 memory was given one plate.

Broad study findings and their caveats: The genetic and exposure-history diversity represented was limited by the small number of donors. Clonotypes shared by all four sorted-subset donors showed higher generation probabilities than non-shared clonotypes. Even with the large sequencing depth, rarefaction of the sorted-subset datasets indicated that sequencing was incomplete. When a few donors were compared, the shared fraction of clonotypes was approximately 5% for naive CD4, roughly 3.3% for naive CD8, about 2.4% for memory CD4, and 0.4% for memory CD8. Naive subsets generally had larger estimated clonotype richness than memory subsets did. Pairwise subsampling indicated that sequencing depth was expected to affect the degree of clonotype sharing among donors. Sampling was limited to blood, and TCR repertoires in tissue likely differ from TCR repertoires in blood.

As regards this clone: Its antigen target is currently unknown. No much larger clone exists at a distance of one base, and base qualities are not known.

Using the deep immunoSEQ assay, TCR CDR3 regions were amplified from genomic DNA by multiplex PCR. Genomic DNA extracted from each cell subset was distributed evenly over all wells of several immunoSEQ 96-well plates, and each plate served as one replicate. Each replicate PCR for sorted subsets received around 200 ng genomic DNA, equal to roughly 30,000 T cell genomes. Purified libraries were quantified with a Qubit 3.0 fluorometer, sized on a Bioanalyzer 2100, and re-quantified with the KAPA Library Quantification kit. A separate single-read 150-cycle Illumina NextSeq 550 flow cell was used to sequence each immunoSEQ 96-well plate. On the study's bioinformatics: The immunoSEQ output contained only junctional sequences without quality scores, so filtering could not match that applied to full-length reads. To assign V/J genes and CDR3, sequences were annotated using PyIR, a Python wrapper for IgBLAST v1.9, with IMGT germline references. Reads were filtered out if the reads had weak V/J assignments (E-value above 1e-6), no CDR3, stop codons, out-of-frame junctions, or ambiguous translated residues. A V3J clonotype was defined by an identical inferred V gene, J gene, and CDR3 amino acid sequence. The percentage overlap between two repertoires was calculated by dividing the number of shared unique clonotypes by the size of the smaller repertoire. Repertoire richness was assessed with RTK rarefaction, the Chao1 estimator, and Recon v2.1 estimates of unobserved clonotypes. Generation probabilities for all TCRbeta clonotypes obtained by the gDNA method from a handful of donors were computed using OLGA. TCRdb stores this immuneACCESS table with in-frame sequences only. Part of the clones is absent; in the studies checked, under half of the shortfall reflects unresolved V genes, and no reason is known for the rest. The V and J calls and clone size are taken from that table; D and trimming were inferred from the DNA. For this sample the table gives about 1.9 million clones, of which over 85% were detected only once. The ten largest clones add up to around 1.7% of the sample.

CD8 naive samples were obtained by positive selection for CCR7 among CD45RO-negative cells, yielding a CD45RA+CCR7+ population from which TemRA cells were excluded. The donors were healthy, HIV-negative adults who had no recently reported acute infections or vaccinations. Every donor was a Caucasian adult residing in Nashville, Tennessee, USA. Blood was collected by leukapheresis, and PBMCs were isolated by Ficoll-Histopaque density gradient centrifugation and then cryopreserved in liquid nitrogen vapor phase. Analytical flow cytometry was used to check the purity and quantity of every magnetically sorted T cell population. Each sorted fraction had its genomic DNA isolated and then quantified by UV absorbance on a Nanodrop 2000c. The receptor's source is a man aged 18 to 29 in good health. Some clones in this sample may be carry-over from other donors' samples. Sequencing was carried out using naive CD8+ T cells from PBMCs. The cell subset or site label on this specimen signifies: CD45RA+CCR7+.

The bases read TGTGCCAGCAGCTTAGCGTCGAACGAGCAGTACTTC. The translation is CASSLASNEQYF. This chain joins TRBV7-8 to TRBJ2-7; the D gene is not confidently resolved. The CDR3 goes from the cysteine to the phenylalanine over 12 residues. The DNA shown is the 36-base CDR3, in frame from base 1. V is cut by 0 bases and J by 5 bases, and the space between the germline ends is 5 bases. Per the germline V gene, SGHVS is the CDR1 and FQNEAQ is the CDR2. With the portions outside the CDR3 filled from the reference TRBV7-8 and TRBJ2-7 genes, the complete variable region becomes GAGVSQSPRYKVAKRGQDVALRCDPISGHVSLFWYQQALGQGPEFLTYFQNEAQLDKSGLPSDRFFAERPEGSVSTLKIQRTQQEDSAVYLCASSLASNEQYFGPGTRLTVT.